This TCR beta chain was obtained from a study of blood T cell repertoires in COVID-19. Produced via immunoSEQ multiplex PCR; TCRdb's table is partial and in-frame only. The sample has 150,000 to 170,000 clones; roughly 80% are singletons. This TCR derives from a woman between 55 and 75 years old with acute or convalescent COVID-19. Specimen: peripheral blood.

CDR3 coding DNA: TGTGCCAGCAGCGCCCTGGACAACCAAGAGACCCAGTACTTC. Its translation: CASSALDNQETQYF. The chain links TRBV9 to TRBJ2-5, with TRBD1 as a possible D gene (5 bases). Germline-derived CDR1 and CDR2 are SGDLS and YYNGEE. The germline V and J ends were trimmed by 3 bases and 0 bases, with 9 bases remaining between them. CDR3 length: 14 amino acids.